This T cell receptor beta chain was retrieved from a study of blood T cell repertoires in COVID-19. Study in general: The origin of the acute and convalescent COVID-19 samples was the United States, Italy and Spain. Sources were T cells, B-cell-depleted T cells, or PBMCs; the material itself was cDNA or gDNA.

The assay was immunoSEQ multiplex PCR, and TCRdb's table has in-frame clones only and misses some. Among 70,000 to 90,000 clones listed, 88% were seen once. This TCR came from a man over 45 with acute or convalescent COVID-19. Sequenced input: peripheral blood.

In nucleotides, the CDR3 is TGTGCCAGCAGTGACTCGTCCGGGGGGGTAAATGAGCAGTTCTTC. Protein: CASSDSSGGVNEQFF. The rearrangement uses TRBV6-4 and TRBJ2-1; 8 bases are a match to TRBD2. The V gene end was trimmed by 0 bases and the J gene end by 7 bases; junction bases not matched to a gene: 5. The CDR3 is made up of 15 amino acids. The germline gives CDR1 MRHNA, CDR2 SNTAGT.